This TCR beta chain was sequenced in a study of T cells in Graves' hyperthyroidism and ophthalmopathy. This clonotype was found a few times. Antigen unknown. Patients were excluded because of uncontrolled infection, other autoimmune disease, pregnancy or lactation. Amplification of TCR beta CDR3 regions was performed using RNA transcripts as template. Using the HTBI primer set, a first-round RT-PCR was run on the TCR CDR3. TCRdb re-derived calls from the multiplex PCR reads in MiXCR, one entry per CDR3 protein. The sample shows 400,000 or so distinct CDR3 sequences, roughly 15% of them seen only once. The germline V gene has CDR1 MNHEY and CDR2 SVGAGI. With 2 bases removed from V and 2 bases from J, the gap between germline ends came to 5 bases. The CDR3 consists of 13 residues. The study's findings and limits: Among thyroid clonotypes expanded above 0.001, most also appeared in blood.

Sequencing input: blood. The sequence came from a woman aged 25 to 39 with Graves' ophthalmopathy. The genes are TRBV6-5 and TRBJ2-3; D ambiguous. DNA for the CDR3: TGTGCCAGCAGTTACAGGTTCACAGATACGCAGTATTTT. Translating gives CASSYRFTDTQYF.